What follows are 7 T cell receptor beta chains derived from one specimen sequenced in a study of OX40 agonist ivuxolimab in advanced cancers. Libraries were prepared by immunoSEQ multiplex PCR; TCRdb keeps only in-frame clonotypes and omits some of them. The sample shows some 42,000 clones, 75% to 90% of them seen only once. The sequencing used CD4+ or CD8+ T cells sorted from blood, collected in a trial of the OX40 agonist ivuxolimab. These TCRs come from an adult with an advanced solid tumor such as melanoma, head and neck, liver or kidney cancer.

The chain recombines TRBV5-1 with TRBJ2-7, with TRBD1 matching 9 bases. J was trimmed by 5 bases and V by 7 bases; bases with no gene match: 10. The CDR3 extends over 14 amino acids. The germline CDR1 and CDR2 sequences are SGHRS and YFSETQ. CDR3 in amino acids: CASDPGQGGHEQYF. In DNA form, the CDR3 reads TGCGCCAGCGACCCGGGACAGGGCGGCCACGAGCAGTACTTC.

The chain recombines TRBV7-6 with TRBJ2-7; D ambiguous. The V gene lost 5 bases and the J gene lost 0 bases, with 8 bases spanning the gap. This CDR3 region has 13 residues. Germline V CDR1 and CDR2: SGHVS, FNYEAQ. The CDR3 loop is CASSKTDSYEQYF. The CDR3 DNA reads TGTGCCAGCAGCAAGACCGACTCCTACGAGCAGTACTTC.

The gene calls are TRBV5-1 and TRBJ1-6, with a weak D call TRBD1 (6 bases). Trimming cost V 0 bases and J 4 bases, with 11 bases left between them. This CDR3 region has 16 residues. The germline CDR1 and CDR2 sequences are SGHRS and YFSETQ. CDR3 DNA sequence: TGCGCCAGCAGCTTGGGACAGGAGACGTATAATTCACCCCTCCACTTT. Its protein product is CASSLGQETYNSPLHF.

The chain links TRBV9 to TRBJ2-1; D is perhaps TRBD2 (5 bases). Trimming shortened V by 0 bases and J by 6 bases, and 13 bases separated the two germline ends. This CDR3 has 15 residues. Germline V gene lookup returns CDR1 SGDLS and CDR2 YYNGEE. This CDR3 is CASSVDGRRANEQFF. The DNA of the CDR3 is TGTGCCAGCAGCGTAGATGGCAGGCGGGCCAATGAGCAGTTCTTC.

The genes are TRBV9 and TRBJ2-3; D may be TRBD2 (5 bases). CDR3 length: 15 residues. V lost 4 bases, J lost 0 bases, and 12 bases lay in between. Germline V gene data show CDR1 as SGDLS and CDR2 as YYNGEE. The CDR3 nucleotides are TGTGCCAGCAGCCCTAGGAGCGGTAGCACAGATACGCAGTATTTT. Translation gives CASSPRSGSTDTQYF. The variable domain in full, completed from reference TRBV9 and TRBJ2-3, reads DSGVTQTPKHLITATGQRVTLRCSPRSGDLSVYWYQQSLDQGLQFLIQYYNGEERAKGNILERFSAQQFPDLHSELNLSSLELGDSALYFCASSPRSGSTDTQYFGPGTRLTVL.

The V and J genes are TRBV9 and TRBJ2-2; TRBD1 matches at 8 bases. Germline V gene sequence: CDR1 SGDLS, CDR2 YYNGEE. V gave up 4 bases and J gave up 3 bases; unmatched junction bases: 5. This CDR3 is 15 amino acids long. The CDR3 coding sequence is TGTGCCAGCAGCCCCGGACAGGGACACACCGGGGAGCTGTTTTTT. As protein: CASSPGQGHTGELFF. Together with reference TRBV9 and TRBJ2-2, the CDR3 gives the full variable domain: DSGVTQTPKHLITATGQRVTLRCSPRSGDLSVYWYQQSLDQGLQFLIQYYNGEERAKGNILERFSAQQFPDLHSELNLSSLELGDSALYFCASSPGQGHTGELFFGEGSRLTVL.

The chain carries TRBV2 and TRBJ1-5, with 8 nucleotides matching TRBD1. The CDR3 extends over 14 amino acids. V was pared by 5 bases and J by 3 bases, with 3 bases of the junction left unmatched. Looked up from germline, CDR1 is SNHLY and CDR2 is FYNNEI. This CDR3 is CASSLDRDNQPQHF. DNA for the CDR3: TGTGCCAGCAGTCTGGACAGGGACAATCAGCCCCAGCATTTT.